This TCR beta chain comes out of a study of T-cell reconstitution after alpha-beta-depleted transplantation in children. Study findings and constraints: Expanded graft clones, several hundred of them, were reportedly the source of alpha-beta T cells about two months after transplant.

Germline lookup yields CDR1 MGHRA and CDR2 YSYEKL. The CDR3 totals 15 residues. A remark on this clonotype: Its target is not known. At one end the junction does not follow the germline gene, possibly because of a read error.

The library targeted TCRbeta and was prepared with unique molecular identifiers. MiXCR was run by TCRdb on the PCR reads, yielding one entry per CDR3 protein. Of roughly 100,000 distinct CDR3 sequences detected, 6% to 9% appear once; the ten largest clones hold around 17%. The starting material was PBMCs, obtained before TCRalphabeta/CD19-depleted stem cell transplant. This clonotype was sampled from a boy between 2 and 10 years old with acute lymphoblastic leukemia, due to receive a stem cell transplant. This chain connects TRBV4-1 to TRBJ2-6; 7 positions match TRBD2. DNA for the CDR3: TGTGCCATCAGCCCCGGGGGGACTGGGGCCAACGTCCTGACTTTC. Residues: CAISPGGTGANVLTF.